This TCR beta chain was found in a study of Ad26.COV2.S vaccination and SARS-CoV-2 variants. Study-level background: Donor allocation was to the COV1001 Ad26.COV2.S trial arm. Ad26.COV2.S, an intramuscular injection, was given once or twice 56 days apart.

V was cut by 7 bases and J by 8 bases, with 20 bases left in between. CDR3 length: 13 residues. CDR1 is SQVTM, CDR2 ANQGSEA, per germline. General observations from the study: Researchers cautioned that TCR breadth and depth analyses may have underestimated total T cell responses.

Described treatment: around 19 received Ad26.COV2.S at low or high dose, single or two shots; about five received placebo; per-sample allocation not given. The samples were gathered on day 63 after the first injection of vaccine or placebo. Profiled with immunoSEQ multiplex PCR; TCRdb holds only in-frame clones, not every one. The sample records 500,000 or so clones, approximately 90% being singletons. This clone appeared once. As yet, its antigen is unknown. This material consisted of peripheral blood, taken in a trial of Ad26.COV2.S vaccine versus placebo. The V call is TRBV29-1, the J call TRBJ1-2; D possibly corresponds to TRBD1 (5 bases). The receptor's source is a person aged 18 to 59 who received the Ad26.COV2.S COVID-19 vaccine or a placebo. CDR3 nucleotides: TGCAGCGCAGCGCCGGGGGATAAAAAAGGCTACACCTTC. Translation: CSAAPGDKKGYTF.